The 28 T cell receptor beta chains listed next were all sequenced from one sample in a study of blood T cell repertoires in COVID-19. Measured with immunoSEQ multiplex PCR; TCRdb has only the in-frame clones, and not every one. The sample consists of about 400,000 clones, around 87% of them appearing once. Sequenced material: PBMCs or T cells enriched from blood (not recorded which). Receptors were obtained from a man aged 40-50 years in a cohort exposed to, infected with or recovered from COVID-19 (not recorded which).

The chain recombines TRBV15 with TRBJ1-4; a possible D gene is TRBD1 (6 bases). Germline-derived CDR1 and CDR2 are LNHNV and YYDKDF (reference sequence). This CDR3 is built from 16 residues. V dropped 0 bases and J dropped 1 base, with 9 bases sitting between them. In DNA form, the CDR3 reads TGTGCCACCAGCAGAGATCTAGGGGGAACTAATGAAAAACTGTTTTTT. Protein: CATSRDLGGTNEKLFF.

This chain uses TRBV6-5 with TRBJ2-7, with 8 nucleotides matching TRBD1. The CDR3 has 15 amino acids. Germline V gives CDR1 MNHEY, CDR2 SVGAGI. Trimming cost V 7 bases and J 1 base; bases outside gene matches: 9. This chain's CDR3 is CASTTQTGGSYEQYF. CDR3 DNA: TGTGCCAGCACGACTCAAACAGGGGGTTCCTACGAGCAGTACTTC.

The chain carries TRBV28 and TRBJ1-2; D is unclear. This CDR3 is built from 13 residues. V gave up 6 bases and J gave up 2 bases, with 10 bases separating them. CDR1 MDHEN and CDR2 SYDVKM come from the germline V gene. The CDR3 nucleotides are TGTGCCAGCAGGCCGCCTAGGAACTATGGCTACACCTTC. Its translation: CASRPPRNYGYTF.

V usage is TRBV5-4 and J usage is TRBJ1-1; perhaps TRBD1 as D (6 bases). The V end was cut by 4 bases, the J end by 1 base, with 14 bases between. Germline lookup yields CDR1 SGHNT and CDR2 YYREEE (reference sequence). CDR3 length: 15 residues. This CDR3 is CASSPQGSRNTEAFF. In DNA form, the CDR3 reads TGTGCCAGCAGCCCTCAGGGGTCCAGGAACACTGAAGCTTTCTTT.

The gene calls are TRBV23-1 and TRBJ2-7; the match to TRBD1 covers 8 bases. Being an ORF, TRBV23-1 has a function that is uncertain. After removal of 2 bases from V and 5 bases from J, the junction contained 8 bases not matched to a gene. This CDR3 comprises 15 residues. DNA for the CDR3: TGCGCCAGCAGTCAAACTGGGACAGGTCGTGACGAGCAGTACTTC. It translates to CASSQTGTGRDEQYF.

The CDR3 bases are TGTGCCAGCAGAGTAGCGGGAAAGCACCAAGATACGCAGTATTTT. Its protein product is CASRVAGKHQDTQYF. The V gene is TRBV25-1, the J gene TRBJ2-3; 8 bases are a match to TRBD2. This CDR3 has 15 residues. Germline-derived CDR1 and CDR2 are MGHDK and SYGVNS. V shed 6 bases, J shed 5 bases, and the junction held 10 bases outside the gene matches.

The chain links TRBV5-1 to TRBJ1-4; 7 nucleotides align to TRBD1. Trimming removed 4 bases from V and 4 bases from J; junction bases left unmatched: 4. CDR3 length: 14 residues. Looked up from germline, CDR1 is SGHRS and CDR2 is YFSETQ. This CDR3 reads CASSRDRDNEKLFF. The DNA for the CDR3 is TGCGCCAGCAGCCGAGACAGGGATAATGAAAAACTGTTTTTT.

The chain recombines TRBV12-5 with TRBJ1-5; D perhaps matches TRBD1 (5 bases). The V gene lost 3 bases and the J gene lost 3 bases, with 21 bases spanning the gap. Germline V gene sequence: CDR1 LGHNT, CDR2 FRNRAP. This CDR3 is built from 18 residues. The chain's CDR3 is CASGFLIGLGGFNQPQHF. The CDR3 coding sequence is TGTGCTAGTGGTTTCTTGATCGGTTTGGGGGGTTTCAATCAGCCCCAGCATTTT.

The chain couples TRBV3-1 (or the pseudogene TRBV3-2) to TRBJ1-5; maybe TRBD1 (6 bases). The CDR3 runs to 14 residues. Trimming pared 5 bases from V and 5 bases from J, leaving 13 bases between. The germline V gene encodes CDR1 LGHDT and CDR2 YNNKEL (reference sequence). The chain's CDR3 is CASSWGLRDQPQHF. The DNA for the CDR3 is TGTGCCAGCAGCTGGGGGCTTCGGGATCAGCCCCAGCATTTT.

The chain couples TRBV30 to TRBJ1-3; a possible D gene is TRBD1 (5 bases). Germline V lookup: CDR1 GTSNPN, CDR2 SVGIG (reference sequence). The V gene lost 7 bases and the J gene lost 0 bases, with 10 bases spanning the gap. The CDR3 runs to 13 residues. CDR3 in amino acids: CASSGDSGNTIYF. The CDR3 DNA sequence: TGTGCCTCCTCGGGGGACTCTGGAAACACCATATATTTT.

This clone was seen just once. The chain uses TRBV24-1 and TRBJ2-5, with 9 bases that match TRBD1. V trimming: 2 bases; J trimming: 0 bases; junction bases outside the gene matches: 9. This CDR3 has 18 residues. Germline V gene lookup returns CDR1 KGHDR and CDR2 SFDVKD. This CDR3 is CATSDSPGTGNHQETQYF. CDR3 nucleotide sequence: TGTGCCACCAGTGATTCCCCAGGGACAGGGAACCACCAAGAGACCCAGTACTTC.

V is TRBV18 and J is TRBJ2-2, with D perhaps TRBD2 (6 bases). Trimming pared 0 bases from V and 5 bases from J, leaving 13 bases between. This CDR3 is built from 16 residues. Germline CDR1 and CDR2: KGHSH and LQKENI. The CDR3 sequence is CASSPPLSGPTGELFF. The CDR3 DNA is TGTGCCAGCTCACCACCGCTCAGCGGGCCGACCGGGGAGCTGTTTTTT.

V usage is TRBV11-2 and J usage is TRBJ1-4, with 7 bases that match TRBD1. J lost 7 bases, V lost 6 bases, and 8 bases had no gene match. There are 14 residues in the CDR3. Germline lookup yields CDR1 SGHAT and CDR2 FQNNGV. The CDR3 spells CASSRQGLGEKLFF. In DNA form, the CDR3 reads TGTGCCAGCAGTCGACAGGGTTTGGGTGAAAAACTGTTTTTT.

The chain recombines TRBV5-1 with TRBJ2-1; 9 bases line up with TRBD2. V shed 5 bases and J 6 bases; nucleotides not matched to a gene: 6. Germline V gives CDR1 SGHRS, CDR2 YFSETQ. This CDR3 is 14 amino acids long. The DNA of the CDR3 is TGCGCCAGCAGTGGGACTAGCCCGTCCAATGAGCAGTTCTTC. This translates into CASSGTSPSNEQFF.

The chain employs TRBV30 and TRBJ1-5, with D possibly TRBD1 on 6 matching bases. V was clipped by 0 bases and J by 6 bases, with 15 bases between them. This CDR3 is built from 15 residues. Germline V CDR1 and CDR2: GTSNPN, SVGIG (reference sequence). CDR3 sequence: CAWSVGQQGVQPQHF. The CDR3 DNA is TGTGCCTGGAGTGTGGGGCAACAGGGTGTTCAGCCCCAGCATTTT.

This chain joins TRBV6-2 or TRBV6-3 and TRBJ2-5; 9 bases match TRBD2. Germline CDR1 MNHEY, CDR2 SVGEGT. This CDR3 is 14 amino acids long. Trimming took 4 bases from V and 8 from J; bases not matched to a gene: 8. The CDR3 reads CASSLTTSGQTQYF. The CDR3 DNA sequence: TGTGCCAGCAGTTTGACGACTAGCGGCCAAACCCAGTACTTC.

The V call is TRBV27, the J call TRBJ2-1; 7 nucleotides match TRBD2. The CDR3 consists of 16 residues. The junction had 5 bases not matched to a gene; V was cut back by 3 bases and J by 0 bases. In germline, CDR1 is MNHEY, CDR2 SMNVEV (reference sequence). The CDR3: CASSFRRLASYNEQFF. DNA for the CDR3: TGTGCCAGCAGTTTCCGCCGACTAGCCTCCTACAATGAGCAGTTCTTC.

The CDR3 DNA sequence: TGTGCCAGCAGTTTAACTGGGGGGAATGGAGCTTTCTTT. It codes for CASSLTGGNGAFF. This sequence joins TRBV27 and TRBJ1-1; possible D gene TRBD1, 5 bases. The CDR3 is made up of 13 amino acids. CDR1 and CDR2 from the germline V gene are MNHEY and SMNVEV (reference sequence). V was cut by 2 bases and J by 10 bases, with 14 bases left in between.

The chain recombines TRBV9 with TRBJ1-4; D gene ambiguous. The CDR3 loop spans 15 amino acids. V shed 0 bases and J shed 5 bases, with 11 bases lying between them. The germline V gene has CDR1 SGDLS and CDR2 YYNGEE. The CDR3 DNA reads as TGTGCCAGCAGCGTAGGCCCAGGTTACAATGAAAAACTGTTTTTT. Its translation is CASSVGPGYNEKLFF.

The rearrangement uses TRBV28 and TRBJ1-2; perhaps TRBD1 as D (6 bases). Germline values: CDR1 MDHEN, CDR2 SYDVKM. This CDR3 is 14 amino acids long. Trimming left V 8 bases short and J 8 bases short, with 21 bases between. The chain's CDR3 is CASSLGNRVVGYTF. CDR3 sequence (DNA): TGTGCCAGCTCCCTAGGGAACAGGGTAGTAGGCTACACCTTC.

The rearrangement uses TRBV28 and TRBJ1-2; tentatively, D is TRBD1 (6 bases). This CDR3 spans 13 amino acids. Germline V gene lookup returns CDR1 MDHEN and CDR2 SYDVKM. V was trimmed by 3 bases and J by 8 bases, leaving 13 bases between them. CDR3 region: CASSFRLQGGYTF. CDR3 bases: TGTGCCAGCAGTTTTCGTCTCCAGGGGGGCTACACCTTC.

V and J are TRBV12-5 and TRBJ2-7, with 12 bases matching TRBD2. This CDR3 spans 16 amino acids. The junction had 11 bases not matched to a gene; V was cut back by 4 bases and J by 7 bases. The germline CDR1 and CDR2 sequences are LGHNT and FRNRAP. The CDR3 DNA reads as TGTGCTAGTGGTTCCATCCTAGCGGGAGGGCCGACAGAGCAGTACTTC. Residues: CASGSILAGGPTEQYF.

The chain recombines TRBV3-1 (or the pseudogene TRBV3-2) with TRBJ2-5; no firm D call. Germline V gene lookup returns CDR1 LGHDT and CDR2 YNNKEL (reference sequence). This CDR3 is built from 16 residues. Trimming removed 4 bases at V and 1 base at J, with 16 bases between. The CDR3 DNA follows: TGTGCCAGCAGCCCAAGTATTGTAGTTTCCCAAGAGACCCAGTACTTC. This gives the protein CASSPSIVVSQETQYF.

J is TRBJ2-7 and V is TRBV5-1, with 9 bases fitting TRBD2. J gave up 4 bases and V 4 bases, and 6 bases lay outside the gene matches. Germline loops: CDR1 SGHRS, CDR2 YFSETQ. This CDR3 spans 14 amino acids. The CDR3 region has the DNA TGCGCCAGCAGCGAGGGACTAGCAAGGTACGAGCAGTACTTC. Translated, it gives CASSEGLARYEQYF.

The CDR3, as DNA: TGTGCCAGCAGCAGCAGGGTTCTCGGGGCCAACGTCCTGACTTTC. Protein: CASSSRVLGANVLTF. The rearrangement links TRBV9 to TRBJ2-6, with D possibly being TRBD1 (5 bases). Germline CDR1 and CDR2: SGDLS and YYNGEE. V gave up 4 bases and J gave up 4 bases, with 12 bases separating them. CDR3 length: 15 amino acids.

V is TRBV2 and J is TRBJ1-5, with 7 nucleotides matching TRBD1. Germline V lookup: CDR1 SNHLY, CDR2 FYNNEI. The CDR3 runs to 15 residues. With 2 bases clipped from V and 5 bases from J, the junction kept 6 bases outside the gene matches. In nucleotides, the CDR3 is TGTGCCAGCAGTGAAAGGGGACAGACTTATCAGCCCCAGCATTTT. It codes for CASSERGQTYQPQHF.

The chain has TRBV7-8 and TRBJ2-3, with a tentative D call TRBD1 (6 bases). The V gene's germline CDR1 is SGHVS and CDR2 FQNEAQ. This CDR3 region has 17 residues. Trimming removed 4 bases at V and 0 bases at J, with 17 bases between. The CDR3 DNA sequence: TGTGCCAGCAGCTCCCAGGGGCGGCAGACCAGCACAGATACGCAGTATTTT. Translating gives CASSSQGRQTSTDTQYF.

The rearrangement links TRBV19 to TRBJ1-3, with D possibly being TRBD1 (6 bases). V was trimmed by 3 bases and J by 3 bases, leaving 9 bases between them. CDR1 and CDR2 (germline): LNHDA, SQIVND (reference sequence). The CDR3 is 14 amino acids. CDR3 in DNA: TGTGCCAGTAGTATTGGACAGATTGGAAACACCATATATTTT. Protein: CASSIGQIGNTIYF.